This entry lists 26 T cell receptor beta chains sequenced from one sample in a study of blood T cells in healthy people across ages. The use of a sample-barcoded 5' primer and a J-beta primer mix characterized a second PCR of roughly 6 to 11 cycles. TCRdb fed the 5' RACE reads into MiXCR, producing one record per CDR3 protein. Among 850,000 to 1,000,000 distinct CDR3 sequences listed, under 50% were seen once. Source material: blood. Receptors originate from a man aged 25-40 years in good health.

The chain carries TRBV2 and TRBJ1-4; TRBD1 might be the D (5 bases). Germline V gives CDR1 SNHLY, CDR2 FYNNEI. V gave up 7 bases and J gave up 7 bases, with 16 bases separating them. The CDR3 consists of 14 residues. Written as DNA, the CDR3 is TGTGCCAGCAAGGTCGGGCAGGGACTTGAAAAACTGTTTTTT. Protein sequence: CASKVGQGLEKLFF.

In its sample, this clonotype was seen a few times. The chain carries TRBV12-3 or TRBV12-4 and TRBJ2-4; D is ambiguous. The J call may be mistaken, given a closer DNA end match to TRBJ2-7. This CDR3 is 13 amino acids long. The CDR3, as DNA: TGTGCCAGCAGTGCCACATTGGGTTACGAGCAGTACTTC. Translating gives CASSATLGYEQYF.

This sequence joins TRBV9 and TRBJ2-2; 9 bases are a match to TRBD2. The junction had 11 bases not matched to a gene; V was cut back by 2 bases and J by 6 bases. CDR3 length: 17 amino acids. Germline V gene lookup returns CDR1 SGDLS and CDR2 YYNGEE. CDR3 residues: CASSVSSGLARAGELFF. The CDR3 DNA sequence: TGTGCCAGCAGCGTTTCGTCAGGACTAGCGAGGGCCGGGGAGCTGTTTTTT.

Notes on this clonotype: Its ends do not fully match the called genes, so a read error is possible. The chain has TRBV5-1 and TRBJ2-1; D remains unclear. From germline, CDR1 is SGHRS and CDR2 YFSETQ. CDR3 length: 12 residues. CDR3 protein: CAGSARFREQFF. The CDR3 DNA reads TGCGCCGGCAGCGCCCGGTTTAGGGAGCAGTTCTTC.

The gene calls are TRBV20-1 and TRBJ2-5; 7 bases agree with TRBD2. With 7 bases clipped from V and 4 bases from J, the junction kept 12 bases outside the gene matches. Germline lookup yields CDR1 DFQATT and CDR2 SNEGSKA (reference sequence). The CDR3 sequence is 14 residues long. CDR3 nucleotides: TGCAGTGTGGGAGGGGAGGCTGTCTCAGAGACCCAGTACTTC. This sequence encodes CSVGGEAVSETQYF.

This rearrangement joins TRBV20-1 to TRBJ2-1, with unresolved D. Per germline, CDR1 DFQATT and CDR2 SNEGSKA (reference sequence). The germline V and J ends were trimmed by 6 bases and 1 base, with 16 bases remaining between them. The CDR3 runs to 15 residues. In nucleotides, the CDR3 is TGCAGTGCCACTCCCGGGCCTATTTCCTACAATGAGCAGTTCTTC. It yields the protein CSATPGPISYNEQFF.

In this sample, this clonotype turned up a few times. The chain uses TRBV28 and TRBJ1-4, with D unresolved. From germline, CDR1 is MDHEN and CDR2 SYDVKM. V lost 2 bases and J lost 4, with 8 bases in between. The CDR3 is made up of 14 amino acids. CDR3 DNA sequence: TGTGCCAGCAGTTTAGTGACATTTAATGAAAAACTGTTTTTT. Translated, it gives CASSLVTFNEKLFF.

The gene calls are TRBV28 and TRBJ2-5; tentative D call: TRBD2 (6 bases). V was trimmed by 7 bases and J by 1 base, leaving 16 bases between them. CDR3 size: 15 residues. The germline V gene has CDR1 MDHEN and CDR2 SYDVKM. CDR3 residues: CASTFGGSPQETQYF. The CDR3 DNA reads as TGTGCCAGCACCTTTGGGGGGTCCCCCCAAGAGACCCAGTACTTC.

This clonotype was counted a few times. V and J are TRBV24-1 and TRBJ1-5; D uncertain. The CDR3 is made up of 13 amino acids. The V end lost 3 bases, the J end lost 5 bases, and 7 bases lay between the germline ends. Per the germline V gene, CDR1 is KGHDR and CDR2 is SFDVKD. CDR3: CATSDLGDQPQHF. The CDR3 DNA sequence: TGTGCCACCAGTGATCTGGGAGATCAGCCCCAGCATTTT.

This sequence joins TRBV4-1 and TRBJ1-5, with D unresolved. V was clipped by 1 base and J by 7 bases, with 14 bases between them. Germline CDR1 MGHRA, CDR2 YSYEKL. The CDR3 sequence is 15 residues long. CDR3 bases: TGCGCCAGCAGCCAAGTTCTACTAGCCGGGCAGCCCCAGCATTTT. Its translation: CASSQVLLAGQPQHF.

The genes are TRBV20-1 and TRBJ1-5, with D hard to call. CDR1 and CDR2 (germline): DFQATT, SNEGSKA (reference sequence). This CDR3 has 14 amino acids. V shed 3 bases and J shed 1 base, with 10 bases lying between them. The CDR3 DNA reads TGCAGTGCTAGTAAAACCGGGAGCAATCAGCCCCAGCATTTT. The encoded protein is CSASKTGSNQPQHF.

A few counts support this clonotype. The rearrangement uses TRBV7-9 and TRBJ1-4; tentative D call: TRBD1 (5 bases). V was clipped by 5 bases and J by 8 bases, with 15 bases between them. This CDR3 has 14 amino acids. Per germline, CDR1 SEHNR and CDR2 FQNEAQ (reference sequence). Here the CDR3 DNA reads TGTGCCAGCAGCCCCCGGGGAGGGGAAGAAAAACTGTTTTTT. Its translation: CASSPRGGEEKLFF.

The chain couples TRBV20-1 to TRBJ1-6; D is unresolved. CDR3 size: 14 residues. Germline assignment: CDR1 DFQATT and CDR2 SNEGSKA (reference sequence). The V end lost 8 bases, the J end lost 6 bases, and 17 bases lay between the germline ends. The CDR3 sequence is CSTGSGGPNSPLHF. The CDR3 DNA reads as TGCAGTACGGGTTCGGGCGGTCCTAATTCACCCCTCCACTTT.

In its sample, this clonotype was seen a few times. J is TRBJ2-6 and V is TRBV7-9; D could derive from TRBD1 or TRBD2 (5 bases each). From germline, CDR1 is SEHNR and CDR2 FQNEAQ (reference sequence). V gave up 8 bases and J gave up 4 bases, with 9 bases separating them. The CDR3 is made up of 13 amino acids. The CDR3 nucleotides read TGTGCCAGCTCCGGGACGGGGGCCAACGTCCTGACTTTC. Its translation: CASSGTGANVLTF.

This clonotype was detected a few times. The rearrangement joins TRBV11-3 to TRBJ2-3, with 7 positions matching TRBD1. The CDR3 is made up of 14 amino acids. V lost 5 bases and J lost 2; bases outside the gene matches: 4. CDR1 is SGHNT, CDR2 YENEEA, per germline. The chain's CDR3 is CASSPDRVTDTQYF. CDR3 sequence (DNA): TGTGCCAGCAGCCCAGACAGGGTCACAGATACGCAGTATTTT.

This clonotype has a handful of counts. This sequence joins TRBV6-6 and TRBJ2-5; 10 positions match TRBD1. The DNA end is a closer match to TRBJ2-7, so the J assignment may be wrong. Germline CDR1 is MNHNY and CDR2 is SVGAGI (reference sequence). This CDR3 comprises 15 residues. The CDR3 region has the DNA TGTGCCAGCAGTTACTCGGGACAGGGGTCTTCCGAGCAGTACTTC. This sequence encodes CASSYSGQGSSEQYF.

The genes are TRBV7-2 and TRBJ1-6; tentative D call: TRBD1 (6 bases). Germline V gives CDR1 SGHTA, CDR2 FQGNSA. The CDR3 contains 16 residues. The V gene lost 1 base and the J gene lost 5 bases, with 12 bases spanning the gap. This CDR3 reads CASSLERTDNNSPLHF. CDR3 sequence (DNA): TGTGCCAGCAGCTTAGAACGGACAGATAATAATTCACCCCTCCACTTT.

V and J are TRBV6-2 or TRBV6-3 and TRBJ2-7, with 7 nucleotides matching TRBD1. V dropped 2 bases and J dropped 1; count of bases not matched to a gene: 11. Germline V gene data show CDR1 as MNHEY and CDR2 as SVGEGT. This CDR3 is built from 17 residues. The CDR3 bases are TGTGCCAGCAGTTACCCGCAAGGCCGGGACAGTTCCTACGAGCAGTACTTC. This codes for CASSYPQGRDSSYEQYF.

The rearrangement links TRBV6-2 or TRBV6-3 to TRBJ2-1; no reliable D call. The CDR3 is 11 residues long. Trimming took 5 bases from V and 10 from J, leaving 9 bases between them. Per germline, CDR1 MNHEY and CDR2 SVGEGT. The CDR3 reads CASSMAQEQFF. CDR3 in DNA: TGTGCCAGCAGTATGGCCCAGGAGCAGTTCTTC.

This chain links TRBV3-1 with TRBJ1-6; D remains ambiguous. The CDR3 spans 17 residues. Deletions cut 0 bases from V and 0 bases from J, with 9 bases between. Germline lookup yields CDR1 LGHDT and CDR2 YNNKEL (reference sequence). Here the CDR3 DNA reads TGTGCCAGCAGCCAAGAATCCAGGATCTCCTATAATTCACCCCTCCACTTT. Translation: CASSQESRISYNSPLHF.

The table lists this clonotype with a count of one. The DNA of the CDR3 is TGTGCCAGCAGCGTTCGGCACACCCAAGAGACCCAGTACTTC. Residues: CASSVRHTQETQYF. The chain links TRBV5-5 to TRBJ2-5; D uncertain. CDR1 and CDR2 (germline): SGHKS, YYEKEE (reference sequence). Trimming shortened V by 4 bases and J by 1 base, and 11 bases separated the two germline ends. The CDR3 length is 14 residues.

The chain uses TRBV9 and TRBJ2-5, with 7 bases lining up with TRBD2. The CDR3 is 15 residues long. Losses at the gene ends were 2 bases for V and 7 bases for J; bases not matched to a gene: 11. The germline V gene encodes CDR1 SGDLS and CDR2 YYNGEE. CDR3 residues: CASSVSGAGPSTQYF. The CDR3 coding sequence is TGTGCCAGCAGCGTCAGCGGAGCGGGGCCCTCGACCCAGTACTTC.

The rearrangement joins TRBV29-1 to TRBJ1-2, with a possible D match to TRBD1 (6 bases). The V and J ends lost 2 bases and 6 bases respectively, with 10 bases between them. The CDR3 spans 12 residues. Germline CDR1 is SQVTM and CDR2 is ANQGSEA. The CDR3 DNA is TGCAGCGTTGAACGGGGGCGCGATGGCTACACCTTC. Translating it yields CSVERGRDGYTF.

This clonotype showed up just a few times. Here the CDR3 DNA reads TGCAGCGCCTACCTAGCGGGGGGTGAGCAGTTCTTC. Protein sequence: CSAYLAGGEQFF. The rearrangement links TRBV29-1 to TRBJ2-1; the match to TRBD2 covers 11 bases. The CDR3 runs 12 residues. Germline V CDR1 and CDR2: SQVTM, ANQGSEA. Losses at the gene ends were 7 bases for V and 9 bases for J; bases not matched to a gene: 5.

V gene TRBV14 combines with J gene TRBJ2-7; 7 nucleotides align to TRBD2. Germline V gene sequence: CDR1 SGHDN, CDR2 FVKESK. CDR3 size: 16 residues. Unmatched junction bases numbered 7, after V lost 0 bases and J lost 2 bases. The CDR3 DNA reads TGTGCCAGCAGCCAAGATATGAGGGAGGGGACCTACGAGCAGTACTTC. Amino acid sequence: CASSQDMREGTYEQYF.

The chain employs TRBV7-2 and TRBJ1-2, with 8 nucleotides matching TRBD1. Trimming took 5 bases from V and 2 from J; bases not matched to a gene: 7. The CDR3 is 15 residues long. CDR1 and CDR2 from the germline V gene are SGHTA and FQGNSA. DNA for the CDR3: TGTGCCAGCAGCATCCCAGGGGGCGTCAACTATGGCTACACCTTC. Translation gives CASSIPGGVNYGYTF.